The entry below describes one T cell receptor (beta chain). The V segment lost 8 bases and the J segment 2 bases; nucleotides outside the gene matches: 9. The CDR3 contains 17 residues. CDR1 and CDR2 from the germline V gene are MNHEY and SMNVEV (reference sequence). Profiling relied on immunoSEQ multiplex PCR, and the TCRdb table lists in-frame clones only, not all of them. Of roughly 400,000 clones listed, more than 80% are singletons. This specimen comes from a study of blood T cell repertoires in COVID-19. The chain carries TRBV27 and TRBJ2-3, with 14 positions matching TRBD2. Sequences were obtained from PBMCs or T cells enriched from blood (not recorded which). This receptor was obtained from a man aged 30 to 45 who had recovered from COVID-19. In nucleotides, the CDR3 is TGTGCCAGCTGGCCCGGGACTAGCGGGAGACCCACAGATACGCAGTATTTT. Its protein is CASWPGTSGRPTDTQYF.